Listed here is a single T cell receptor (beta chain). Its antigen is undetermined. MiXCR, applied by TCRdb to the 5' RACE reads, yields one record per CDR3 protein. This sample has 1.5 million to 2 million distinct CDR3 sequences, with about 32% found just once. The data are from a study of identical twins. Study observations and caveats: Conclusions leaned on cross-sectional statistical analysis and did not track the same donors over time.

Source material: cord blood. The sequence was obtained from a newborn girl in good health.

The CDR3 DNA reads TGTGCCAGCAGCCCGGGTGGCGGGATACCTGAGCAGTTCTTC. It specifies CASSPGGGIPEQFF. The V gene is TRBV4-2, the J gene TRBJ2-1; possible D gene TRBD2, 6 bases. From germline, CDR1 is LGHNA and CDR2 YNFKEQ. Trimming removed 4 bases from V and 9 bases from J, with 16 bases in between. This CDR3 spans 14 amino acids.